This is a list of T cell receptor beta chains from one sample in a study of T cell responses to AZD1222 COVID-19 vaccine. Clones were sequenced by immunoSEQ multiplex PCR, and TCRdb holds only the in-frame ones, with some missing. The sample yields roughly 91,000 clones, about 88% seen once. The sample was peripheral blood, taken on day 0 of AZD1222 vaccination. The origin of the receptors is an adult in good health. Each CDR3 is given with its conserved first and last residue. The D gene is left open where the match is weak. Clone size, where shown, is once, few, many, or a class for clones that have expanded.

size	V	D	J	length	CDR3	DNA
.	TRBV6-5	.	TRBJ1-2	14	CASSYSSAVYGYTF	TGTGCCAGCAGTTACTCATCGGCGGTCTATGGCTACACCTTC
.	TRBV2	.	TRBJ1-1	10	CASGRDKAFF	TGTGCCAGCGGCCGGGACAAAGCTTTCTTT
.	TRBV30	.	TRBJ2-1	14	CAWTWRAPSNEQFF	TGTGCCTGGACTTGGAGGGCCCCCTCCAATGAGCAGTTCTTC
once	TRBV5-4	TRBD2	TRBJ2-7	13	CASSWDYSYEQYF	TGTGCCAGCAGCTGGGACTACTCCTACGAGCAGTACTTC
.	TRBV19	.	TRBJ1-4	16	CASSFPEPGRGEKLFF	TGTGCCAGTAGCTTCCCCGAGCCGGGACGGGGGGAAAAACTGTTTTTT
.	TRBV29-1	.	TRBJ2-1	15	CSVEETGLPYNEQFF	TGCAGCGTTGAAGAAACGGGGTTACCCTACAATGAGCAGTTCTTC
.	TRBV6-5	.	TRBJ1-3	16	CASSYSKSGTGNTIYF	TGTGCCAGCAGTTACTCGAAGTCAGGGACTGGAAACACCATATATTTT
.	TRBV11-2	.	TRBJ2-3	15	CASSLDVSRTDTQYF	TGTGCCAGCAGCTTAGACGTCAGCCGCACAGATACGCAGTATTTT
.	TRBV6-4	TRBD1	TRBJ1-5	13	CASSADRGEPQHF	TGTGCCAGCAGTGCAGACAGGGGGGAGCCCCAGCATTTT
.	TRBV14	.	TRBJ2-3	18	CASSQGYSPSSLTDTQYF	TGTGCCAGCAGCCAAGGATATTCCCCTTCGTCGCTGACAGATACGCAGTATTTT
.	TRBV5-6	.	TRBJ1-2	15	CASSLGSGLGYGYTF	TGTGCCAGCAGCTTGGGGTCAGGACTGGGGTATGGCTACACCTTC
.	TRBV9	.	TRBJ2-3	17	CASSPTSGAGATDTQYF	TGTGCCAGCAGCCCTACCTCAGGGGCAGGGGCGACAGATACGCAGTATTTT
.	TRBV24-1	.	TRBJ2-3	13	CATSGGATDTQYF	TGTGCCACCAGTGGGGGGGCGACAGATACGCAGTATTTT
.	TRBV27	.	TRBJ1-1	14	CASSFRQPNTEAFF	TGTGCCAGCAGTTTTCGGCAGCCGAACACTGAAGCTTTCTTT
.	TRBV6-5	TRBD1	TRBJ1-4	15	CASSYQTGGNEKLFF	TGTGCCAGCAGTTACCAGACAGGGGGTAATGAAAAACTGTTTTTT
.	TRBV27	TRBD1	TRBJ2-4	20	CASSITHRGLEGGTKNIQYF	TGTGCCAGCAGTATTACCCACAGGGGGCTTGAGGGTGGTACCAAAAACATTCAGTACTTC
.	TRBV7-9	.	TRBJ1-1	13	CASRFEGSTEAFF	TGTGCCAGCAGATTCGAGGGAAGCACTGAAGCTTTCTTT
.	TRBV10-1	.	TRBJ2-2	12	CASSRGTGELFF	TGCGCCAGCAGTCGGGGTACAGGGGAGCTGTTTTTT
.	TRBV27	.	TRBJ1-3	13	CASSSGLGNTIYF	TGTGCCAGCAGTTCGGGGCTTGGAAACACCATATATTTT
.	TRBV7-2	TRBD2	TRBJ2-1	19	CASSLAPGWASGSYNEQFF	TGTGCCAGCAGCTTAGCCCCGGGCTGGGCGAGCGGGAGCTACAATGAGCAGTTCTTC
.	TRBV6-1	.	TRBJ1-5	13	CASSGARDRPQHF	TGTGCCAGCAGTGGAGCCCGTGACAGGCCCCAGCATTTT
.	TRBV9	.	TRBJ1-4	16	CASSPGPPGQNEKLFF	TGTGCCAGCAGCCCGGGGCCGCCGGGGCAAAATGAAAAACTGTTTTTT
once	TRBV5-5	TRBD2	TRBJ2-7	15	CASSLGLAGTYEQYF	TGTGCCAGCAGCTTGGGACTAGCGGGGACCTACGAGCAGTACTTC
.	TRBV5-1	.	TRBJ2-7	15	CASSLEVRVPFEQYF	TGCGCCAGCAGCTTGGAGGTGCGGGTTCCCTTCGAGCAGTACTTC
.	TRBV2	.	TRBJ1-2	13	CASSETVGSGYTF	TGTGCCAGCAGTGAAACGGTGGGCAGCGGCTACACCTTC
.	TRBV5-8	TRBD1	TRBJ2-1	16	CASSLERGTGSHEQFF	TGTGCCAGCAGCCTGGAACGCGGGACAGGGTCGCATGAGCAGTTCTTC
.	TRBV5-6	.	TRBJ2-1	16	CASSRSTGYSYNEQFF	TGTGCCAGCAGTCGCTCAACAGGGTACTCCTACAATGAGCAGTTCTTC
once	TRBV11-3	TRBD2	TRBJ2-1	16	CASSLGTSGSWDEQFF	TGTGCCAGCAGCTTAGGGACTAGCGGGAGCTGGGATGAGCAGTTCTTC
.	TRBV5-1	TRBD1	TRBJ2-7	14	CASTRTGGGHEQYF	TGCGCCAGCACCCGGACAGGGGGCGGACACGAGCAGTACTTC
.	TRBV28	.	TRBJ2-7	16	CASSLGRGRISYEQYF	TGTGCCAGCAGTTTAGGACGGGGAAGGATCTCCTACGAGCAGTACTTC
once	TRBV7-2	.	TRBJ2-2	16	CASSWRFKANTGELFF	TGTGCCAGCAGCTGGAGGTTCAAGGCGAACACCGGGGAGCTGTTTTTT
once	TRBV6-5	.	TRBJ1-4	12	CASGSFNEKLFF	TGTGCCAGCGGGAGTTTTAATGAAAAACTGTTTTTT
.	TRBV29-1	.	TRBJ1-2	14	CSVDKDPTTYGYTF	TGCAGCGTTGACAAAGACCCGACAACCTATGGCTACACCTTC
once	TRBV10-3	.	TRBJ1-2	14	CAISERQTNYGYTF	TGTGCCATCAGTGAGCGGCAGACTAACTATGGCTACACCTTC
.	TRBV2	.	TRBJ1-4	15	CASSVGTENNEKLFF	TGTGCCAGCAGTGTAGGTACGGAAAATAATGAAAAACTGTTTTTT
.	TRBV10-2	.	TRBJ1-5	12	CASSVRGQPQHF	TGCGCCAGCAGTGTTAGGGGTCAGCCCCAGCATTTT
.	TRBV27	.	TRBJ1-4	15	CASRFAGATNEKLFF	TGTGCCAGCAGGTTCGCTGGGGCGACTAATGAAAAACTGTTTTTT
.	TRBV18	TRBD1	TRBJ1-1	15	CASSRQGQGLPEAFF	TGTGCCAGCTCACGACAGGGACAGGGCTTGCCTGAAGCTTTCTTT
.	TRBV6-1	.	TRBJ1-1	16	CASSEASLVRNTEAFF	TGTGCCAGCAGTGAAGCCTCTCTCGTCCGGAACACTGAAGCTTTCTTT
.	TRBV5-5	.	TRBJ2-3	13	CASSLRPPDTQYF	TGTGCCAGCAGCTTGCGGCCCCCGGATACGCAGTATTTT
.	TRBV19	.	TRBJ2-3	14	CASSNAETTDTQYF	TGTGCCAGTAGTAATGCGGAGACGACAGATACGCAGTATTTT
.	TRBV25-1	.	TRBJ1-3	11	CASRSGNTIYF	TGTGCCAGCCGATCTGGAAACACCATATATTTT
.	TRBV10-3	TRBD1	TRBJ2-2	12	CAIRQGAGELFF	TGTGCCATCAGGCAGGGGGCCGGGGAGCTGTTTTTT